Sequencing of this T cell receptor beta chain was carried out in a study of control samples from healthy donors and cancer patients. Only in-frame clones appear in the TCRdb table, and some are missing; sequencing was by immunoSEQ multiplex PCR. The sample holds around 68,000 clones, 83% seen once. The trim removed 0 bases at V and 5 bases at J, leaving 14 bases unmatched. The CDR3 totals 18 residues. In germline, CDR1 is LGHNA, CDR2 YSLEER. The sample was blood. This receptor was taken from a man between 60 and 75 years old in good health. V and J are TRBV4-3 and TRBJ1-1; TRBD1 matches at 8 bases. The CDR3 nucleotides read TGCGCCAGCAGCCAAGAAGCGTTTGGGACAGGCGGACAAACTGAAGCTTTCTTT. Translating it yields CASSQEAFGTGGQTEAFF.